This TCR beta chain was retrieved from a study of blood T cell repertoires in COVID-19. On the study more broadly: Samples taken during acute and convalescent COVID-19 were collected in the United States, Italy and Spain. Nucleic acid was either cDNA or gDNA, and it came from T cells, B-cell-depleted T cells, or PBMCs.

The CDR3 has 13 residues. Looked up from germline, CDR1 is LGHDT and CDR2 is YNNKEL (reference sequence). With 5 bases clipped from V and 5 bases from J, the junction kept 4 bases outside the gene matches. Patients in Seattle were enrolled during active infection, then followed longitudinally. As handled by the study authors: Estimates of nucleated cell counts were drawn from the amplification of reference gene primers. Clones were sequenced by immunoSEQ multiplex PCR, and TCRdb holds only the in-frame ones, with some missing. V, J and clone size were drawn from that table, and D and trimming were deduced from the DNA. The sample lists fewer than 300,000 clones; about 90% were seen once.

The rearrangement uses TRBV3-1 (or the pseudogene TRBV3-2) and TRBJ2-5, with 8 bases that match TRBD1. Sequenced material: peripheral blood. This TCR came from a woman between 25 and 40 years old with COVID-19, enrolled during active disease. The CDR3 reads CASSGQGVETQYF. The CDR3 DNA sequence: TGTGCCAGCAGCGGACAGGGTGTGGAGACCCAGTACTTC.